Below, 7 T cell receptor beta chains from the same sample are listed, as sequenced in a study of cytomegalovirus exposure and HLA in healthy donors. PCR employed 60 Vbeta and 13 Jbeta primers. The protocol was immunoSEQ multiplex PCR, while the TCRdb copy is restricted to in-frame clones and leaves out a portion. The sample shows about 160,000 clones, 85% of them seen only once. The specimen sequenced was PBMCs. All receptors derive from a boy between 2 and 10 years old in good health and CMV-seronegative.

This chain joins TRBV2 and TRBJ2-5; D is undetermined. The V and J ends lost 1 base and 7 bases respectively, with 10 bases between them. CDR3 length: 13 amino acids. The germline V gene has CDR1 SNHLY and CDR2 FYNNEI. The CDR3, as DNA: TGTGCCAGCAGTGAAGAGGAGCCGGGGACCCAGTACTTC. Its translation: CASSEEEPGTQYF.

The genes are TRBV6-4 and TRBJ2-1; 8 nucleotides align to TRBD2. From germline, CDR1 is MRHNA and CDR2 SNTAGT. J was trimmed by 6 bases and V by 5 bases; bases with no gene match: 9. CDR3 length equals 15 residues. In DNA form, the CDR3 reads TGTGCCAGCAGTCCGACTAGCGATGGGCTCAATGAGCAGTTCTTC. Amino acids: CASSPTSDGLNEQFF.

The chain uses TRBV5-6 and TRBJ2-7; D unclear. Trimming removed 6 bases at V and 6 bases at J, with 13 bases between. The germline gives CDR1 SGHDT, CDR2 YYEEEE. This CDR3 spans 12 amino acids. CDR3 residues: CASTAESSEQYF. In DNA form, the CDR3 reads TGTGCCAGCACGGCAGAATCTAGCGAGCAGTACTTC.

The chain uses TRBV5-1 and TRBJ1-1, with D possibly TRBD1 on 5 matching bases. CDR1 is SGHRS, CDR2 YFSETQ, per germline. This CDR3 region has 14 residues. Trimming stripped 4 bases from V and 4 bases from J, with 14 bases between. The CDR3, as DNA: TGCGCCAGCAGCCCGGACGGCGGGGGCACTGAAGCTTTCTTT. Its protein product is CASSPDGGGTEAFF. Based on the CDR3 plus reference TRBV5-1 and TRBJ1-1, the full variable domain is KAGVTQTPRYLIKTRGQQVTLSCSPISGHRSVSWYQQTPGQGLQFLFEYFSETQRNKGNFPGRFSGRQFSNSRSEMNVSTLELGDSALYLCASSPDGGGTEAFFGQGTRLTVV.

The chain combines TRBV4-1 with TRBJ2-2; a possible D gene is TRBD2 (7 bases). With 5 bases removed from V and 5 bases from J, the gap between germline ends came to 21 bases. The CDR3 covers 17 residues. Germline CDR1 is MGHRA and CDR2 is YSYEKL. Here the CDR3 DNA reads TGCGCCAGCAGCGAACCTAGGGGGACTATCCTTACCGGGGAGCTGTTTTTT. The encoded protein is CASSEPRGTILTGELFF.

This clone was observed a handful of times. The chain is built from TRBV6-1 and TRBJ2-7; 7 bases match TRBD2. From germline, CDR1 is MNHNS and CDR2 SASEGT. The J segment lost 3 bases and the V segment lost 0 bases, leaving 5 bases of the junction unmatched. This CDR3 is built from 15 residues. CDR3 loop: CASSEAASGRYEQYF. The CDR3, as DNA: TGTGCCAGCAGTGAAGCGGCTAGCGGACGCTACGAGCAGTACTTC.

The chain links TRBV19 to TRBJ1-2; D remains unclear. V was clipped by 2 bases and J by 8 bases, with 12 bases between them. The V gene's germline CDR1 is LNHDA and CDR2 SQIVND (reference sequence). The CDR3 has 13 residues. The DNA of the CDR3 is TGTGCCAGTAGTATAAACGGCGTCAGGGGCTACACCTTC. It yields the protein CASSINGVRGYTF.